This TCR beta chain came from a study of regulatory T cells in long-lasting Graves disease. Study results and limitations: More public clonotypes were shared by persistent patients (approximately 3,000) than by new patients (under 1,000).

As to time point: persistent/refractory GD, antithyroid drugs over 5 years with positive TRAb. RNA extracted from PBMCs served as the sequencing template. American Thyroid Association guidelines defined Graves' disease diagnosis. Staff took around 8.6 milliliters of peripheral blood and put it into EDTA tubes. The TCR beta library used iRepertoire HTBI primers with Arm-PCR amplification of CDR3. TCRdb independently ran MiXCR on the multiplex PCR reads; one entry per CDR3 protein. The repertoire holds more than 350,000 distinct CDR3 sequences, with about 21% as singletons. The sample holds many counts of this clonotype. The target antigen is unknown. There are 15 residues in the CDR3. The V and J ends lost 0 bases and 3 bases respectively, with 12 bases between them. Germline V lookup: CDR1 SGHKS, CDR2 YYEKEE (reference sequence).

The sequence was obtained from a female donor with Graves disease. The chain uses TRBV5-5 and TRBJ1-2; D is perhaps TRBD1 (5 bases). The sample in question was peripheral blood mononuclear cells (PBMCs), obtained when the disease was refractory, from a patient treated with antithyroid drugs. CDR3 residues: CASSLDRSTYYGYTF. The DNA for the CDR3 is TGTGCCAGCAGCTTGGACAGGTCGACTTACTATGGCTACACCTTC.